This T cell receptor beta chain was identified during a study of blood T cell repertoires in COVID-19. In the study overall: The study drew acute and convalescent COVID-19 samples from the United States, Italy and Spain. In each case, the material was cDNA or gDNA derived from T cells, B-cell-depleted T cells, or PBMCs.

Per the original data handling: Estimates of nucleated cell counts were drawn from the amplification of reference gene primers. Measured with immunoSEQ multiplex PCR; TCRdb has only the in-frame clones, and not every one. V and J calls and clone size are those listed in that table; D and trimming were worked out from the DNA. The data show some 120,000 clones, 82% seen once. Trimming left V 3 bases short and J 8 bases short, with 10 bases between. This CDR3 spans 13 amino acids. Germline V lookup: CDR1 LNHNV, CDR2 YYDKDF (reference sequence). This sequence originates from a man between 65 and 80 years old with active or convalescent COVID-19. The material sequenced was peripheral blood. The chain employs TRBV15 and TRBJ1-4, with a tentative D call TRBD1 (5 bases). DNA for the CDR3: TGTGCCACCAGCAGCAGGGTAGGAGAAAAACTGTTTTTT. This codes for CATSSRVGEKLFF.